The rows below give T cell receptor beta chains drawn from one sample of a study of blood T cell repertoires in COVID-19. TCRdb keeps only in-frame clones here, not all; method: immunoSEQ multiplex PCR. The sample yields roughly 92,000 clones, roughly 86% seen once. Sequencing was done on a sample of peripheral blood. The source is a man aged 45 to 65 with acute or convalescent COVID-19. Each CDR3 is given with its conserved first and last residue. Each record gives: clone size, J gene, D gene, V gene, CDR3 protein, CDR3 DNA. The D gene is left open where the match is weak. The size of a clone is reported for some rows only, either as once, few or many, or as a class for expanded clones.

-,TRBJ1-5,-,TRBV6-6,CASSAVNRDTQPQHF,TGTGCCAGCAGTGCCGTAAACAGGGACACTCAGCCCCAGCATTTT
-,TRBJ2-1,TRBD1,TRBV5-6,CASSTRRLTGGNEQFF,TGTGCCAGCAGCACGCGTCGCTTAACAGGGGGGAATGAGCAGTTCTTC
-,TRBJ1-2,-,TRBV19,CASSQRQSGYTF,TGTGCCAGTAGCCAGAGACAGTCTGGCTACACCTTC
-,TRBJ2-1,TRBD2,TRBV7-6,CASSLVIVAASGGNEQFF,TGTGCCAGCAGCTTAGTGATAGTGGCGGCTAGCGGGGGAAATGAGCAGTTCTTC
-,TRBJ1-4,-,TRBV2,CASSEAASGQIATNEKLFF,TGTGCCAGCAGTGAAGCAGCATCTGGACAGATCGCAACTAATGAAAAACTGTTTTTT
-,TRBJ1-4,TRBD1,TRBV19,CASSIPQGPGSNEKLFF,TGTGCCAGTAGTATACCACAGGGGCCGGGGTCTAATGAAAAACTGTTTTTT
-,TRBJ1-2,-,TRBV24-1,CATGRNYGYTF,TGTGCCACCGGCAGGAACTATGGCTACACCTTC
-,TRBJ2-1,-,TRBV7-9,CAIPAHFAMGDNEQFF,TGTGCCATCCCCGCCCACTTCGCCATGGGAGACAATGAGCAGTTCTTC
once,TRBJ2-5,-,TRBV7-9,CASSLSLETQYF,TGTGCCAGCAGCTTATCACTGGAGACCCAGTACTTC
-,TRBJ1-2,-,TRBV6-5,CASSWNRDTLGGGYTF,TGTGCCAGCAGTTGGAATAGGGACACCCTAGGTGGGGGCTACACCTTC
-,TRBJ1-1,-,TRBV4-1,CASSQGRGGDVAAFF,TGCGCCAGCAGCCAAGGGAGGGGTGGGGACGTAGCAGCTTTCTTT
-,TRBJ2-7,-,TRBV7-3,CASSLSSGTYEQYF,TGTGCCAGCAGCTTAAGTAGCGGTACCTACGAGCAGTACTTC
medium-sized,TRBJ2-7,TRBD2,TRBV19,CASTASGTPYEQYF,TGTGCCAGTACGGCTAGCGGTACCCCCTACGAGCAGTACTTC
-,TRBJ2-1,-,TRBV11-2,CASSPSDSYNEQFF,TGTGCCAGCAGCCCGAGCGACAGCTACAATGAGCAGTTCTTC
few,TRBJ1-5,TRBD1,TRBV4-2,CASSQDQGGGNQPQHF,TGTGCCAGCAGCCAAGATCAGGGGGGCGGCAATCAGCCCCAGCATTTT
few,TRBJ2-2,-,TRBV6-5,CASAQDYNTGELFF,TGTGCCAGCGCTCAGGACTATAACACCGGGGAGCTGTTTTTT
few,TRBJ1-1,-,TRBV7-9,CANRGANTEAFF,TGTGCCAATCGGGGGGCGAACACTGAAGCTTTCTTT